This T cell receptor beta chain was sequenced in a study of CD8 T cells in ankylosing spondylitis. Findings of the study overall: Within ankylosing spondylitis blood, a TCR beta motif made up of eight or nine highly homologous variants appeared to be characteristic.

With molecular barcodes, quantitative 5'-RACE was used to make the TCR beta libraries. TCRdb re-analysed the 5' RACE reads in MiXCR, keeping a single row per CDR3 protein. The sample lists about 540,000 distinct CDR3 sequences; roughly 12% were seen once. This clonotype showed up just a few times. Its target is unknown. The specimen was blood, either unsorted or a sorted T cell fraction (not recorded which). The clonotype originates from a male donor with ankylosing spondylitis.

As DNA, the CDR3 is TGTGCCACCAGCAGACTTAAGACAGGGGAAGGCTCTGGGGCCAACGTCCTGACTTTC. It is translated as CATSRLKTGEGSGANVLTF. V gene TRBV15 combines with J gene TRBJ2-6, with 8 bases lining up with TRBD1. This CDR3 has 19 amino acids. In germline, CDR1 is LNHNV, CDR2 YYDKDF (reference sequence). V trimming: 2 bases; J trimming: 0 bases; junction bases outside the gene matches: 9.